Detailed here is one T cell receptor (beta chain). Its cognate antigen is unknown. 60 Vbeta and 13 Jbeta primers were used in PCR. Only in-frame clones appear in the TCRdb table, and some are missing; sequencing was by immunoSEQ multiplex PCR. This sample carries fewer than 200,000 clones, more than 70% of them seen once, and the ten largest clones take over 4%. This specimen belongs to a study of cytomegalovirus exposure and HLA in healthy donors. As for the study in general: Of about 400 genotyped donors, roughly 81% clustered with self-reported Caucasian donors. Study outcomes and limitations: In a later analysis, TCR beta V- and J-gene trimming was associated with a missense DCLRE1C variant. Sequencing likely caused a cluster of highly shared sequence variants.

The origin of this receptor is a male donor in good health and CMV-seronegative. Sample: PBMCs.

In DNA form, the CDR3 reads TGTGCCAGCAGTGATTGGGCAGGGGAGTCGGATACGCAGTATTTT. Protein sequence: CASSDWAGESDTQYF. The chain employs TRBV6-4 and TRBJ2-3; TRBD1 is a possible D gene (6 bases). This CDR3 region has 15 residues. Looked up from germline, CDR1 is MRHNA and CDR2 is SNTAGT. The ends were cut back, 3 bases at V and 6 bases at J, with 16 bases in the middle.